The 27 T cell receptor beta chains below come from one sample, sequenced in a study of T cells in Graves' hyperthyroidism and ophthalmopathy. Using RNA transcripts as the source, TCR beta CDR3 regions were amplified. With the HTBI primer set, the TCR CDR3 went through a first round of RT-PCR. TCRdb reprocessed the multiplex PCR reads with MiXCR, giving one entry per CDR3 protein. The sample lists roughly 710,000 distinct CDR3 sequences, approximately 36% seen once, with around 32% in the top ten. Sequenced: blood. The receptors here all came from a middle-aged woman with Graves' hyperthyroidism.

This clonotype was recorded a few times. V is TRBV7-2 and J is TRBJ1-4; no clear D gene. The CDR3 totals 16 residues. Trimming cost V 5 bases and J 8 bases, with 21 bases left between them. The V gene's germline CDR1 is SGHTA and CDR2 FQGNSA. CDR3 loop: CASSQSYRAGGEKLFF. As DNA, the CDR3 is TGTGCCAGCAGCCAATCGTACCGGGCCGGCGGGGAAAAACTGTTTTTT.

This chain joins TRBV6-5 and TRBJ2-7; no clear D. V shed 3 bases and J shed 0 bases, with 12 bases lying between them. Per the germline V gene, CDR1 is MNHEY and CDR2 is SVGAGI. The CDR3 has 15 residues. The CDR3 region is CASSYNPVLSYEQYF. CDR3 in DNA: TGTGCCAGCAGTTATAATCCGGTCCTCTCCTACGAGCAGTACTTC.

The CDR3 loop reads CSSLEVPGVNTEAFF. The CDR3 DNA follows: TGCAGCAGTTTAGAGGTACCAGGGGTGAACACTGAAGCTTTCTTT. The V and J genes are TRBV29-1 and TRBJ1-1; perhaps TRBD1 as D (6 bases). V was trimmed by 8 bases and J by 0 bases, leaving 19 bases between them. This CDR3 comprises 15 residues. The germline CDR1 and CDR2 sequences are SQVTM and ANQGSEA.

The table lists this clonotype with many counts. The chain uses TRBV20-1 and TRBJ1-2, with a possible D match to TRBD1 (6 bases). The V gene lost 6 bases and the J gene lost 2 bases, with 10 bases spanning the gap. Germline V gene sequence: CDR1 DFQATT, CDR2 SNEGSKA (reference sequence). CDR3 size: 12 residues. CDR3 loop: CSAPGQNYGYTF. For the CDR3, the DNA is TGCAGTGCCCCTGGACAGAACTATGGCTACACCTTC.

This clonotype was detected only a few times. V gene TRBV7-2 combines with J gene TRBJ1-2, with 7 bases matching TRBD1. CDR1 and CDR2 (germline): SGHTA, FQGNSA. V shed 5 bases and J 5 bases; nucleotides not matched to a gene: 8. The CDR3 runs to 14 residues. The CDR3 spells CASSKPGQPYGYTF. In DNA, the CDR3 is TGTGCCAGCAGCAAACCGGGACAGCCGTATGGCTACACCTTC. Filled out from reference TRBV7-2 and TRBJ1-2, the complete variable domain reads GAGVSQSPSNKVTEKGKDVELRCDPISGHTALYWYRQSLGQGLEFLIYFQGNSAPDKSGLPSDRFSAERTGGSVSTLTIQRTQQEDSAVYLCASSKPGQPYGYTFGSGTRLTVV.

This rearrangement joins TRBV4-3 to TRBJ1-5; the D gene is possibly TRBD1 (5 bases). Trimming shortened V by 0 bases and J by 5 bases, and 14 bases separated the two germline ends. Germline lookup yields CDR1 LGHNA and CDR2 YSLEER. There are 16 residues in the CDR3. In DNA form, the CDR3 reads TGCGCCAGCAGCCAAGAATTTGCAGGGACTTATCAGCCCCAGCATTTT. Translating gives CASSQEFAGTYQPQHF.

The chain links TRBV7-8 to TRBJ2-7, with D unresolved. V gave up 0 bases and J gave up 4 bases, with 7 bases separating them. The CDR3 totals 13 residues. Germline loops: CDR1 SGHVS, CDR2 FQNEAQ. This chain's CDR3 is CASSLAVLYEQYF. The CDR3 DNA is TGTGCCAGCAGCTTAGCGGTATTGTACGAGCAGTACTTC.

Ten or more counts support this clonotype. The chain employs TRBV15 and TRBJ1-1; the match to TRBD1 covers 10 bases. The CDR3 covers 16 residues. V was clipped by 1 base and J by 10 bases; unmatched bases: 12. In germline, CDR1 is LNHNV, CDR2 YYDKDF (reference sequence). CDR3: CATSRALGTGELRAFF. CDR3 nucleotide sequence: TGTGCCACCAGCAGAGCATTAGGGACAGGGGAGCTGCGAGCTTTCTTT.

A few counts support this clonotype. The chain recombines TRBV12-3 or TRBV12-4 with TRBJ2-6, with D possibly called TRBD1 or TRBD2 (5 bases each). The CDR3 is made up of 17 amino acids. The germline V and J ends were trimmed by 6 bases and 0 bases, with 15 bases remaining between them. Written as DNA, the CDR3 is TGTGCCAGCAGGGGGGACGGAAACCCCTCTGGGGCCAACGTCCTGACTTTC. Its protein is CASRGDGNPSGANVLTF.

This clonotype was counted at least ten times. The chain links TRBV20-1 to TRBJ1-2; D gene ambiguous. V dropped 3 bases and J dropped 6 bases, with 5 bases sitting between them. The length of the CDR3 is 10 residues. The V gene's germline CDR1 is DFQATT and CDR2 SNEGSKA (reference sequence). The CDR3 sequence: CSASSDGYTF. The DNA of the CDR3 is TGCAGTGCTAGTTCGGATGGCTACACCTTC.

CDR3 in amino acids: CASRAGTGGSYEQYF. The CDR3 nucleotides read TGTGCCAGCAGGGCCGGGACAGGGGGCTCCTACGAGCAGTACTTC. V and J are TRBV12-3 or TRBV12-4 and TRBJ2-7; 11 bases agree with TRBD1. V trimming: 6 bases; J trimming: 0 bases; junction bases outside the gene matches: 4. This CDR3 spans 15 amino acids.

This clonotype occurred many times. The chain has TRBV15 and TRBJ2-5, with D unclear. In germline, CDR1 is LNHNV, CDR2 YYDKDF (reference sequence). Trimming took 0 bases from V and 5 from J, leaving 7 bases between them. CDR3 size: 13 residues. The CDR3 region is CATSRDVEETQYF. DNA for the CDR3: TGTGCCACCAGCAGAGATGTCGAGGAGACCCAGTACTTC.

This chain connects TRBV6-5 to TRBJ1-2, with 7 bases lining up with TRBD1. The CDR3 sequence is 14 residues long. The J segment lost 6 bases and the V segment lost 0 bases, leaving 4 bases of the junction unmatched. From germline, CDR1 is MNHEY and CDR2 SVGAGI. The CDR3 nucleotides are TGTGCCAGCAGTTACTCAGCACAGGGGCATGGCTACACCTTC. This encodes CASSYSAQGHGYTF.

The chain is built from TRBV19 and TRBJ1-5; no reliable D call. Deletions cut 4 bases from V and 4 bases from J, with 14 bases between. The length of the CDR3 is 15 residues. Germline V gene sequence: CDR1 LNHDA, CDR2 SQIVND (reference sequence). CDR3 nucleotides: TGTGCCAGTAGTAATGGGGTGAGAGGAAATCAGCCCCAGCATTTT. Its protein is CASSNGVRGNQPQHF.

This clonotype was seen more than once but under ten times. The chain joins TRBV4-1 to TRBJ2-7; perhaps D is TRBD1 or TRBD2 (5 bases each). Trimming left V 1 base short and J 2 bases short, with 9 bases between. This CDR3 contains 14 residues. Germline assignment: CDR1 MGHRA and CDR2 YSYEKL. The CDR3: CASSQVRGAYEQYF. In DNA, the CDR3 is TGCGCCAGCAGCCAAGTACGGGGCGCCTACGAGCAGTACTTC.

V usage is TRBV6-6 and J usage is TRBJ2-7, with TRBD1 matching 8 bases. Germline CDR1 is MNHNY and CDR2 is SVGAGI (reference sequence). V lost 7 bases, J lost 3 bases, and 14 bases stayed unmatched. The length of the CDR3 is 16 residues. CDR3 residues: CASTERPGQAYYEQYF. The CDR3 nucleotides are TGTGCCAGCACCGAGAGACCGGGACAGGCATACTACGAGCAGTACTTC.

J is TRBJ2-5 and V is TRBV20-1; TRBD2 agrees at 7 bases. Per the germline V gene, CDR1 is DFQATT and CDR2 is SNEGSKA (reference sequence). The CDR3 is 14 residues long. Germline trimming cut 5 bases from V and 3 bases from J; bases unmatched to any gene: 9. CDR3 region: CSAFREAGKETQYF. In nucleotides, the CDR3 is TGCAGTGCTTTCCGGGAGGCGGGGAAAGAGACCCAGTACTTC.

Comments on this clonotype: A junction boundary mismatches the germline segment, possibly from a read error. The J gene is TRBJ1-1, the V gene TRBV20-1, with D possibly TRBD1 on 5 matching bases. The CDR3 has 13 residues. Looked up from germline, CDR1 is DFQATT and CDR2 is SNEGSKA (reference sequence). The CDR3 coding sequence is TGCAGTGCTAGAGTCGAGGGGAACACTGAAGCCTTCTTT. Its translation is CSARVEGNTEAFF.

The rearrangement uses TRBV6-4 and TRBJ1-2; no clear D gene. CDR3 length: 13 residues. V lost 3 bases and J 1 base, leaving 6 bases between the germline ends. Germline CDR1 reads MRHNA; CDR2 reads SNTAGT. The CDR3: CASSEGSNYGYTF. The CDR3 nucleotides are TGTGCCAGCAGTGAGGGCAGTAACTATGGCTACACCTTC.

This clonotype was recorded at least ten times. The genes are TRBV29-1 and TRBJ1-2; D unclear. Germline CDR1 is SQVTM and CDR2 is ANQGSEA. The V end was cut by 1 base, the J end by 5 bases, with 17 bases between. The CDR3 runs 15 residues. CDR3 in amino acids: CSVEGGGGGMYGYTF. DNA of the CDR3: TGCAGCGTTGAAGGGGGAGGTGGTGGGATGTATGGCTACACCTTC.

In its sample, this clonotype was seen once. The chain joins TRBV4-1 to TRBJ1-1; possibly TRBD1 for D (6 bases). CDR1 is MGHRA, CDR2 YSYEKL, per germline. Trimming pared 0 bases from V and 5 bases from J, leaving 16 bases between. CDR3 length equals 16 residues. The CDR3 nucleotides are TGCGCCAGCAGCCAAGATTTGGGCAGGGGAGGGACTGAAGCTTTCTTT. Translating it yields CASSQDLGRGGTEAFF.

The chain is built from TRBV12-3 or TRBV12-4 and TRBJ2-2, with TRBD1 matching 10 bases. CDR3 size: 15 residues. The V and J ends lost 6 bases and 7 bases, in that order; junction bases with no gene match: 8. CDR3 protein: CASRAGTGVIGELFF. The CDR3 DNA reads as TGTGCCAGCAGGGCCGGGACAGGGGTTATCGGGGAGCTGTTTTTT.

This chain uses TRBV9 with TRBJ1-4; D remains ambiguous. The V gene's germline CDR1 is SGDLS and CDR2 YYNGEE. With 3 bases removed from V and 0 bases from J, the gap between germline ends came to 3 bases. The CDR3 sequence is 13 residues long. The CDR3 loop is CASSDPTNEKLFF. In DNA form, the CDR3 reads TGTGCCAGCAGCGACCCAACTAATGAAAAACTGTTTTTT.

The rearrangement joins TRBV13 to TRBJ2-7; 8 nucleotides agree with TRBD2. The V gene's germline CDR1 is PRHDT and CDR2 FYEKMQ (reference sequence). The CDR3 length is 17 residues. Trimming took 5 bases from V and 3 from J; bases not matched to a gene: 15. The CDR3 reads CASSRGGAGVSFYEQYF. The CDR3 DNA reads TGTGCCAGCAGCCGGGGAGGAGCGGGAGTGTCCTTCTACGAGCAGTACTTC. The full variable domain, in which reference TRBV13 and TRBJ2-7 provide the parts outside the CDR3, is AAGVIQSPRHLIKEKRETATLKCYPIPRHDTVYWYQQGPGQDPQFLISFYEKMQSDKGSIPDRFSAQQFSDYHSELNMSSLELGDSALYFCASSRGGAGVSFYEQYFGPGTRLTVT.

This clonotype appeared many times. The chain recombines TRBV9 with TRBJ1-4, with D uncertain. CDR1 and CDR2 from the germline V gene are SGDLS and YYNGEE. V was pared by 3 bases and J by 3 bases, with 12 bases between. The CDR3 has 15 residues. CDR3 nucleotide sequence: TGTGCCAGCAGCGCAGAAGGATTGGCTAATGAAAAACTGTTTTTT. Amino acids: CASSAEGLANEKLFF.

The chain uses TRBV24-1 and TRBJ1-5; 10 bases line up with TRBD1. The germline CDR1 and CDR2 sequences are KGHDR and SFDVKD. Trimming cost V 1 base and J 3 bases; bases outside gene matches: 5. The CDR3 totals 17 residues. CDR3 coding DNA: TGTGCCACCAGTGATTTAGGGACAGGGGTGAACAATCAGCCCCAGCATTTT. It codes for CATSDLGTGVNNQPQHF.

A note on this clonotype: Relative to the germline gene, one junction end is altered; a read error may explain this. This rearrangement joins TRBV10-1 to TRBJ2-5, with 7 bases matching TRBD2. This CDR3 is built from 14 residues. Germline V gene lookup returns CDR1 WNHNN and CDR2 SYGVQD (reference sequence). As DNA, the CDR3 is TGTGCCTCGTCAAGGGCGGGAGCCCGGGAGACCCAGTACTTC. Amino acid sequence: CASSRAGARETQYF.